This T cell receptor beta chain was sequenced for a study of cytomegalovirus exposure and HLA in healthy donors. The CDR3 is 13 residues long. Germline V gene data show CDR1 as MNHNS and CDR2 as SASEGT. The V end lost 8 bases, the J end lost 5 bases, and 16 bases lay between the germline ends. The study ran its PCR with 60 Vbeta and 13 Jbeta primers. Assay: immunoSEQ multiplex PCR; the TCRdb copy retains only in-frame clones and omits some. This table lists 85,000 to 110,000 clones. The sequenced sample was PBMCs. This sequence joins TRBV6-1 and TRBJ2-7; TRBD1 is a possible D gene (6 bases). This clonotype originated in a middle-aged man in good health and CMV-seronegative. DNA for the CDR3: TGTGCCAGCCACAACCCCGACAGGAACGAGCAGTACTTC. Translation gives CASHNPDRNEQYF.